The clone carrying this T cell receptor (beta chain) was counted between two and nine times. Its specificity is not known. The assay was immunoSEQ multiplex PCR, and TCRdb's table has in-frame clones only and misses some. The sample holds under 70,000 clones, around 90% seen once. These data belong to a study of T cell responses to AZD1222 COVID-19 vaccine. Overall study: Whether given at about 4 or about 12 weeks, second doses were pooled.

Germline V gives CDR1 GTSNPN, CDR2 SVGIG (reference sequence). V was clipped by 2 bases and J by 7 bases, with 8 bases between them. This CDR3 has 11 residues. Study results and caveats: Repertoires were sampled only after the peak T cell response. Donors in the cohort were predominantly white British and more often female, and clonal diversity was possibly underestimated. Two doses of AZD1222 preceded a rise in Spike-specific TCR breadth and depth.

Sample: peripheral blood, taken on day 0 of AZD1222 vaccination. V usage is TRBV30 and J usage is TRBJ1-2, with unresolved D. The source of this sequence is an adult in good health. The CDR3 nucleotides are TGTGCCTGGAGTACCACAGTTGGCTACACCTTC. It codes for CAWSTTVGYTF.